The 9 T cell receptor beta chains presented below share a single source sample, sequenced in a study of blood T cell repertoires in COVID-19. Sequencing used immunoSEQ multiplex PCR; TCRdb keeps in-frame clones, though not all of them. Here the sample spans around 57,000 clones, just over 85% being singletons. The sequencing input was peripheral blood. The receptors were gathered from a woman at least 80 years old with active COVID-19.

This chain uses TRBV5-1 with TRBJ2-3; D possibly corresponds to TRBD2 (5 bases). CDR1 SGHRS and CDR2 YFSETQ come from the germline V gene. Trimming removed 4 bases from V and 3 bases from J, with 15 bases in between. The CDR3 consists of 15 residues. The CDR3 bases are TGCGCCAGCAGCGCCGGGGAGCCCTTAACAGATACGCAGTATTTT. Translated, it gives CASSAGEPLTDTQYF.

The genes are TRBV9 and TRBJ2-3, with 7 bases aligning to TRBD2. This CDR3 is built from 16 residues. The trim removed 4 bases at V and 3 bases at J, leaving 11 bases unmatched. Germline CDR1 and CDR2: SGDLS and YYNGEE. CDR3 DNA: TGTGCCAGCAGCCGAGGGACTAACCCTCCGACAGATACGCAGTATTTT. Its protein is CASSRGTNPPTDTQYF.

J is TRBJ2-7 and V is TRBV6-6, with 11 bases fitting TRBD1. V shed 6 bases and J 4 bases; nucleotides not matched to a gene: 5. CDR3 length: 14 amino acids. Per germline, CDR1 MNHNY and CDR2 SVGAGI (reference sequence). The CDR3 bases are TGTGCCAGCAGGCCGGGACAGGGGGTTTACGAGCAGTACTTC. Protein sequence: CASRPGQGVYEQYF.

CDR3 in DNA: TGTGCCAGCTCACCCCTCGTCCGCGGGGGGCCTGGAGATACGCAGTATTTT. Amino acids: CASSPLVRGGPGDTQYF. The V call is TRBV18, the J call TRBJ2-3; 8 bases agree with TRBD2. Germline V gene data show CDR1 as KGHSH and CDR2 as LQKENI. The CDR3 is 17 residues long. V dropped 3 bases and J dropped 5; count of bases not matched to a gene: 13.

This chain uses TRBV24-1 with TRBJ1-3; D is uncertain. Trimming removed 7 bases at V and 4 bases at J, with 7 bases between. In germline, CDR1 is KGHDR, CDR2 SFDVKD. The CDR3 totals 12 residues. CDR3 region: CATSSEGNTIYF. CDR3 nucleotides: TGTGCCACCAGCTCCGAGGGAAACACCATATATTTT.

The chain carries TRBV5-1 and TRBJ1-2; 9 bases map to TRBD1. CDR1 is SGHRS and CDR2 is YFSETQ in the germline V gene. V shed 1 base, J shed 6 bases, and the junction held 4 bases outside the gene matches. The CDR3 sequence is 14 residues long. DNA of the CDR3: TGCGCCAGCAGCTTGACAGGGGGCGGCCATGGCTACACCTTC. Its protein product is CASSLTGGGHGYTF. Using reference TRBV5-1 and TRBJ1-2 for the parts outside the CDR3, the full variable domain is KAGVTQTPRYLIKTRGQQVTLSCSPISGHRSVSWYQQTPGQGLQFLFEYFSETQRNKGNFPGRFSGRQFSNSRSEMNVSTLELGDSALYLCASSLTGGGHGYTFGSGTRLTVV.

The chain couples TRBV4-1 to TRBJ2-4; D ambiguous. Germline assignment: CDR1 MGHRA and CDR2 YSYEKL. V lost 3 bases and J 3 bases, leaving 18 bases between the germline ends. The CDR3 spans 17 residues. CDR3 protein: CASSHPIQADLKNIQYF. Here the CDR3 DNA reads TGCGCCAGCAGCCATCCTATCCAGGCAGACCTCAAAAACATTCAGTACTTC.

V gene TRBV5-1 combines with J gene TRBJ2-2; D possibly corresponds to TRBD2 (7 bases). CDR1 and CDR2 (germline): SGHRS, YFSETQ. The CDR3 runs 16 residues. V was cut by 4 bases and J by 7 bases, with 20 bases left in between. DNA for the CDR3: TGCGCCAGCAGCCCCACGGGGGGCTGGTCTGTCGGGGAGCTGTTTTTT. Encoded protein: CASSPTGGWSVGELFF.

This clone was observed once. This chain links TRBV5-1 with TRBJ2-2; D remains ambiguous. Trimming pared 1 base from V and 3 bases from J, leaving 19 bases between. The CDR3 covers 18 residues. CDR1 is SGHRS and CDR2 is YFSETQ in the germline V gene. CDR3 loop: CASSLWAALGVDTGELFF. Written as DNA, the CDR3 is TGCGCCAGCAGCTTGTGGGCCGCTCTGGGTGTGGACACCGGGGAGCTGTTTTTT.